The 20 T cell receptor beta chains below come from one sample, sequenced in a study of blood T cell repertoires in COVID-19. Repertoires were generated with immunoSEQ multiplex PCR, while TCRdb's copy carries only in-frame clones and drops some. Here the sample spans roughly 150,000 clones, 70% to 90% being singletons. The source material was peripheral blood. These receptors came from a human donor in a cohort sampled during active COVID-19.

V gene TRBV4-1 combines with J gene TRBJ2-2, with D uncertain. The CDR3 covers 20 residues. The germline gives CDR1 MGHRA, CDR2 YSYEKL. The germline V and J ends were trimmed by 0 bases and 6 bases, with 26 bases remaining between them. The CDR3 reads CASSQDTKTEPLRDAGELFF. The CDR3 nucleotides are TGCGCCAGCAGCCAAGATACGAAAACAGAGCCCTTGCGTGACGCCGGGGAGCTGTTTTTT.

The chain carries TRBV28 and TRBJ2-1; TRBD2 aligns across 9 bases. CDR1 and CDR2 from the germline V gene are MDHEN and SYDVKM. J lost 3 bases, V lost 2 bases, and 2 bases had no gene match. The CDR3 contains 15 residues. The CDR3 loop reads CASSLAGGHYNEQFF. CDR3 sequence (DNA): TGTGCCAGCAGTTTAGCGGGGGGGCACTACAATGAGCAGTTCTTC.

This clone has just a few counts. The chain uses TRBV7-9 and TRBJ2-7, with D perhaps TRBD2 (5 bases). V was trimmed by 5 bases and J by 1 base, leaving 9 bases between them. In germline, CDR1 is SEHNR, CDR2 FQNEAQ (reference sequence). The CDR3 is made up of 13 amino acids. CDR3: CASSASGSYEQYF. The CDR3 bases are TGTGCCAGCAGCGCCAGCGGTTCCTACGAGCAGTACTTC.

The CDR3 DNA reads as TGTGCCAGCAGCGTAGAGGGACTCGAGACAGATACGCAGTATTTT. Its translation is CASSVEGLETDTQYF. The chain employs TRBV9 and TRBJ2-3, with D tentatively TRBD2 (6 bases). V shed 0 bases and J shed 3 bases, with 11 bases lying between them. CDR1 and CDR2 from the germline V gene are SGDLS and YYNGEE. This CDR3 is built from 15 residues.

This clone showed up just once. The DNA of the CDR3 is TGTGCCAGCAGTTTTTGGCCGAACACTGAAGCTTTCTTT. The encoded protein is CASSFWPNTEAFF. This chain joins TRBV28 and TRBJ1-1, with D hard to call. The CDR3 totals 13 residues. V was trimmed by 3 bases and J by 1 base, leaving 6 bases between them. The V gene's germline CDR1 is MDHEN and CDR2 SYDVKM. Using reference TRBV28 and TRBJ1-1 for the parts outside the CDR3, the full variable domain is DVKVTQSSRYLVKRTGEKVFLECVQDMDHENMFWYRQDPGLGLRLIYFSYDVKMKEKGDIPEGYSVSREKKERFSLILESASTNQTSMYLCASSFWPNTEAFFGQGTRLTVV.

J is TRBJ2-3 and V is TRBV5-1, with D possibly being TRBD2 (5 bases). CDR1 and CDR2 (germline): SGHRS, YFSETQ. The CDR3 sequence is 16 residues long. Deletions cut 2 bases from V and 0 bases from J, with 13 bases between. In DNA, the CDR3 is TGCGCCAGCAGCTTCCAGCCAGCGGCCAGCACAGATACGCAGTATTTT. This translates into CASSFQPAASTDTQYF.

The chain is built from TRBV28 and TRBJ1-6, with unresolved D. Germline V gene sequence: CDR1 MDHEN, CDR2 SYDVKM. The CDR3 totals 13 residues. V was clipped by 11 bases and J by 5 bases, with 13 bases between them. CDR3 nucleotides: TGTGCCGGCGCCGAGGGAAATAATTCACCCCTCCACTTT. Protein sequence: CAGAEGNNSPLHF. Full variable domain (remainder filled in from reference TRBV28 and TRBJ1-6): DVKVTQSSRYLVKRTGEKVFLECVQDMDHENMFWYRQDPGLGLRLIYFSYDVKMKEKGDIPEGYSVSREKKERFSLILESASTNQTSMYLCAGAEGNNSPLHFGNGTRLTVT.

The rearrangement uses TRBV5-1 and TRBJ2-5; D possibly corresponds to TRBD1 (6 bases). Deletions cut 7 bases from V and 2 bases from J, with 15 bases between. Germline CDR1 SGHRS, CDR2 YFSETQ. This CDR3 has 14 amino acids. The CDR3 protein is CASYPGQRQETQYF. CDR3 bases: TGCGCCAGCTACCCCGGACAGAGACAAGAGACCCAGTACTTC.

The V call is TRBV21-1, the J call TRBJ2-3; TRBD2, the D gene given by the table, was not confirmed from the DNA. TRBV21-1 is designated a pseudogene. CDR3 length: 17 amino acids. CDR3 region: CASIIFSGRPSTDTQYF. CDR3 bases: TGTGCCAGCATCATTTTTAGCGGGAGGCCCAGCACAGATACGCAGTATTTT.

This clone was detected only a few times. The rearrangement joins TRBV6-4 to TRBJ2-1; D possibly corresponds to TRBD1 (7 bases). The CDR3 is 14 residues long. Germline V gene sequence: CDR1 MRHNA, CDR2 SNTAGT. The germline V and J ends were trimmed by 0 bases and 7 bases, with 10 bases remaining between them. The CDR3 bases are TGTGCCAGCAGTGACTCGGCAGGGGGGAATGAGCAGTTCTTC. Translating it yields CASSDSAGGNEQFF.

The gene calls are TRBV6-5 and TRBJ2-7; D call uncertain. The germline gives CDR1 MNHEY, CDR2 SVGAGI. Trimming pared 6 bases from V and 3 bases from J, leaving 3 bases between. CDR3 size: 10 residues. The DNA of the CDR3 is TGTGCCAGCAGCCTCTACGAGCAGTACTTC. Its translation: CASSLYEQYF.

The chain recombines TRBV5-1 with TRBJ2-3; 7 bases match TRBD1. Germline CDR1 and CDR2: SGHRS and YFSETQ. The CDR3 loop spans 15 amino acids. The J segment lost 3 bases and the V segment lost 5 bases, leaving 9 bases of the junction unmatched. CDR3 sequence reads: CASSQRDSVTDTQYF. In DNA form, the CDR3 reads TGCGCCAGCAGTCAACGGGACAGTGTTACAGATACGCAGTATTTT.

This clone was seen only a few times. CDR3 in amino acids: CASTGGLPYGYTF. The CDR3 coding sequence is TGTGCCAGCACGGGGGGCCTTCCCTATGGCTACACCTTC. The chain is built from TRBV7-2 and TRBJ1-2, with a possible D match to TRBD1 (6 bases). V was clipped by 7 bases and J by 4 bases, with 13 bases between them. The CDR3 extends over 13 amino acids. Germline CDR1 and CDR2: SGHTA and FQGNSA.

This clone was counted a few times. The genes are TRBV7-2 and TRBJ1-5, with a possible D match to TRBD1 (6 bases). This CDR3 contains 15 residues. The germline V gene encodes CDR1 SGHTA and CDR2 FQGNSA. The ends were cut back, 1 base at V and 5 bases at J, with 12 bases in the middle. The CDR3 protein is CASSLGSTGHQPQHF. The CDR3 region has the DNA TGTGCCAGCAGCTTAGGGTCGACAGGCCATCAGCCCCAGCATTTT.

The chain employs TRBV3-1 (or the pseudogene TRBV3-2) and TRBJ2-7, with a tentative D call TRBD2 (6 bases). Germline V gene lookup returns CDR1 LGHDT and CDR2 YNNKEL (reference sequence). The V and J ends lost 3 bases and 3 bases respectively, with 9 bases between them. The CDR3 consists of 13 residues. DNA of the CDR3: TGTGCCAGCAGCCACTTAGCGGACTACGAGCAGTACTTC. This translates into CASSHLADYEQYF.

The V and J genes are TRBV6-1 and TRBJ1-1, with unresolved D. Germline V CDR1 and CDR2: MNHNS, SASEGT. Trimming stripped 2 bases from V and 3 bases from J, with 10 bases between. The CDR3 consists of 14 residues. CDR3 residues: CASSENPRDTEAFF. DNA of the CDR3: TGTGCCAGCAGTGAAAACCCCCGGGACACTGAAGCTTTCTTT.

In its sample, this clone was seen once. J is TRBJ2-7 and V is TRBV6-2 or TRBV6-3; 7 bases are shared with TRBD2. The germline CDR1 and CDR2 sequences are MNHEY and SVGEGT. The CDR3 contains 12 residues. With 4 bases clipped from V and 3 bases from J, the junction kept 0 bases outside the gene matches. The CDR3 bases are TGTGCCAGCAGTTGGGACTACTACGAGCAGTACTTC. Its translation is CASSWDYYEQYF.

This rearrangement joins TRBV2 to TRBJ2-3; D ambiguous. Germline values: CDR1 SNHLY, CDR2 FYNNEI. V lost 4 bases and J 0 bases, leaving 8 bases between the germline ends. The CDR3 covers 14 residues. CDR3: CASSGYTSTDTQYF. As DNA, the CDR3 is TGTGCCAGCAGTGGGTATACTAGCACAGATACGCAGTATTTT.

Turning to this clone: Its ends do not fully match the called genes, so a read error is possible. The chain combines TRBV24-1 with TRBJ2-1; TRBD2 matches at 8 bases. The CDR3 runs to 14 residues. Germline assignment: CDR1 KGHDR and CDR2 SFDVKD. Written as DNA, the CDR3 is TGTGCCACCGGTGAAGCGGGAGATCACAATGAGCAGTTCTTC. Its translation: CATGEAGDHNEQFF.

In the case of this clone: Possible read error: a much larger clone is one base away. Within the sample, other DNA sequences also encode this same CDR3. The chain joins TRBV7-3 to TRBJ1-4, with 8 nucleotides matching TRBD1. V shed 3 bases and J 2 bases; nucleotides not matched to a gene: 2. Germline V gene data show CDR1 as SGHTA and CDR2 as FQGTGA. The CDR3 sequence is 15 residues long. The CDR3 nucleotides read TGTGCCAGCAGCTTGACAGGGGCGACTAATGAAAAACTGTTTTTT. As protein: CASSLTGATNEKLFF. Together with reference TRBV7-3 and TRBJ1-4, the CDR3 gives the full variable domain: GAGVSQTPSNKVTEKGKYVELRCDPISGHTALYWYRQSLGQGPEFLIYFQGTGAADDSGLPNDRFFAVRPEGSVSTLKIQRTERGDSAVYLCASSLTGATNEKLFFGSGTQLSVL.